The sequence of this TCR beta chain was determined in a study of blood T cells in healthy people across ages (dated by TCRdb to between 2014 and 2017). Some background on the complete study: Template switching captured roughly one uniquely barcoded TCR beta cDNA molecule per two T cells in model experiments. The study measured age-related changes in TCR beta repertoire diversity using deep sequencing normalized with unique cDNA molecular identifiers. The donors were divided into four age groups: young (average around 16 years), middle-aged (approximately 41), aged (approximately 64) and long-lived (82). To avoid experimental bias, donors of different ages were randomly spread across the sequencing lanes. The study analyzed two additional independent replicas of 1 million unique cDNA reads from the same blood draw for two donors, one aged 18 to 30 and one aged 80 or older. The full study reports these points: A strong correlation was found between observed TCR beta diversity and the percentage of naive T cells measured by flow cytometry. Estimates of total diversity based on one million sequenced T cells were considered lower bounds and underestimates. Because the CMV infection status of the donors was unknown, age-related changes in expanded clonotypes may potentially have been confounded. The long-lived group showed more naive CD4+ T cells, fewer expanded clones and increased TCR diversity than the aged group, suggesting age selection. Observed TCR beta diversity per million T cells fell roughly linearly with age, and a significant reduction was already apparent by age about 43. Since profiling was done on bulk unsorted PBMCs, naive and antigen-experienced compartments could not be conclusively compared.

In this sample, this clonotype turned up many times. There is no known antigen for this receptor. The record has no base qualities; no much larger clone is one base away. The library was prepared using 5' RACE. The reads were generated on an Illumina HiSeq 2500. A second PCR of about 7 to 12 cycles was run with a J-beta primer mix and a sample-barcoded 5' primer. A unique molecular identifier was introduced onto each TCR beta cDNA molecule by a template-switch 5' adaptor carrying 12 random nucleotides. Each sample yielded at least 2.5 million CDR3-containing paired-end reads. First-strand cDNA was synthesized from all RNA with the Mint cDNA synthesis kit, primed by a TRBC-specific oligonucleotide. Following uracil-DNA glycosylase treatment, a first 18-cycle PCR with universal primers M1SS and BC2_uni_R was performed on all cDNA. The paper's processing steps were these. For normalization, 1 million high-quality reads, each with a distinct molecular identifier, were randomly selected from each sample. Reads with shared molecular identifiers were discarded instead of being binned into consensus sequences. MiTCR, run with a Q25 quality threshold and the strictest error-elimination algorithm, handled CDR3 identification, clonotype clustering and error correction. A nonparametric unseen species model using Euler transformation provided a lower-bound estimate of total TCR beta diversity. The public sequencing data were trimmed at Q25 with fastp and processed into clonotypes with MiXCR by TCRdb, which kept only in-frame beta chains. Rows with one shared CDR3 protein collapse into an entry with the most common genes and DNA. In this record, the V and J calls reflect TCRdb's handling and not the investigators' own analysis. The sample table records over 550,000 distinct CDR3 sequences; approximately 30% of these occur just once. Together, the top ten hold roughly 14% of the sample.

CDR1 and CDR2 are drawn from the germline V gene: MNHEY, SVGAGI. Counted from cysteine to phenylalanine, this CDR3 has 14 amino acids. Left in the record is the CDR3 DNA by itself, 42 bases read in frame from the first base. V ends up 2 bases short and J 5 bases short, with an unmatched junction base count of 1. Systemically healthy Caucasian individuals from Russia, 35 to 50 in total and aged 6 to 90 years, were included as donors. Around 10 milliliters of peripheral blood were collected from each donor into EDTA-treated Vacutainer tubes. Ficoll-Paque density-gradient centrifugation was used to isolate PBMCs, with at least 6.5 million per sample. Total RNA, at least 5 micrograms per sample, was extracted from PBMCs with Trizol reagent. The percentages of naive CD45RAhigh/CD27high T cells were determined by flow cytometry on a PBMC aliquot from every donor.

The source is a woman aged 80 or older in good health. In this chain, TRBV6-5 is recombined with TRBJ2-1, with 9 bases aligning to TRBD2. What was sequenced was blood. The base sequence is TGTGCCAGCAGTTACCGCGGGAGGGACAATGAGCAGTTCTTC. Its amino acids are CASSYRGRDNEQFF.